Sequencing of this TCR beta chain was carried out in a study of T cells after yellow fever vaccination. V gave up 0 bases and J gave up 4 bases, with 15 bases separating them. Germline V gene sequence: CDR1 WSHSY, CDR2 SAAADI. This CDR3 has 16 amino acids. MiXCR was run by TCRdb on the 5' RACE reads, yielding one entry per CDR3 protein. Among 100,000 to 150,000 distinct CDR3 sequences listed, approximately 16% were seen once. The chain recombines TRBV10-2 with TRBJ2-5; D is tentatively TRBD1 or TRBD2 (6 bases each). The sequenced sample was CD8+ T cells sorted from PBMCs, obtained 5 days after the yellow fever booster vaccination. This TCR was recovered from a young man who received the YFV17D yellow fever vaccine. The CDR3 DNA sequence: TGCGCCAGCAGTGAGTCCCTGACTAGGGGGTTAGAGACCCAGTACTTC. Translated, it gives CASSESLTRGLETQYF.